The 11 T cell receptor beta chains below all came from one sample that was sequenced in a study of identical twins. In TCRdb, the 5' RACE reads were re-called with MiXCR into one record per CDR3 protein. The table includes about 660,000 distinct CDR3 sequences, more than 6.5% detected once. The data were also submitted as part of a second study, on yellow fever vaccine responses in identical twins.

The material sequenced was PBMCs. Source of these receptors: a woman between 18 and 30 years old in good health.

CDR3 DNA sequence: TGCGCCAGCAGTCTCGTGACTCGCAATGAGCAGTTCTTC. Its translation: CASSLVTRNEQFF. The chain carries TRBV23-1 and TRBJ2-1; D remains unclear. TRBV23-1 qualifies as an ORF whose function is uncertain. V was trimmed by 4 bases and J by 6 bases, leaving 10 bases between them. This CDR3 comprises 13 residues.

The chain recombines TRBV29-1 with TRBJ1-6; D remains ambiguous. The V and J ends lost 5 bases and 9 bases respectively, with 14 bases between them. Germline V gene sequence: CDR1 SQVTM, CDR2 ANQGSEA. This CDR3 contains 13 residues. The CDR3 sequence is CSVKFGDGSPLHF. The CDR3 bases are TGCAGCGTTAAGTTCGGTGATGGTTCACCCCTCCACTTT.

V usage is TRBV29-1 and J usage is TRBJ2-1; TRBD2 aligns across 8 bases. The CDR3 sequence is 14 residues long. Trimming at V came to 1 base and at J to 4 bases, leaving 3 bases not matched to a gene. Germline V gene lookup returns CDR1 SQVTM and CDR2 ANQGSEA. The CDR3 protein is CSVEVSGNYNEQFF. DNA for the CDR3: TGCAGCGTTGAAGTTAGCGGGAATTACAATGAGCAGTTCTTC.

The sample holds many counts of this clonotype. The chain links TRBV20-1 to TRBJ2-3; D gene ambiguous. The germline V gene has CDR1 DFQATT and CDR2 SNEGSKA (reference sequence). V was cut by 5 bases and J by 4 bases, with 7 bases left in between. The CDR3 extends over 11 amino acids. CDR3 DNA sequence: TGCAGTGCTCCGAGGTCAGATACGCAGTATTTT. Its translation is CSAPRSDTQYF.

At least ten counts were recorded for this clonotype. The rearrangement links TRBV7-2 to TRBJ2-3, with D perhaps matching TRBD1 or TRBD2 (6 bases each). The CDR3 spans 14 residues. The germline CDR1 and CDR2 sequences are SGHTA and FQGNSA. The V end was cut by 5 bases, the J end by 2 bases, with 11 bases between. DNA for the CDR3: TGTGCCAGCAGCCCGGGGGACAACACAGATACGCAGTATTTT. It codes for CASSPGDNTDTQYF. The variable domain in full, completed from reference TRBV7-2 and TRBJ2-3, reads GAGVSQSPSNKVTEKGKDVELRCDPISGHTALYWYRQSLGQGLEFLIYFQGNSAPDKSGLPSDRFSAERTGGSVSTLTIQRTQQEDSAVYLCASSPGDNTDTQYFGPGTRLTVL.

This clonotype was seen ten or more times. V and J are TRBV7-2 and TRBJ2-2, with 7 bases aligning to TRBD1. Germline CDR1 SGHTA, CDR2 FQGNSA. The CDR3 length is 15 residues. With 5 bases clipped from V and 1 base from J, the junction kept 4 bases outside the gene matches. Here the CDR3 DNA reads TGTGCCAGCAGCACCCGGACAGGGAACACCGGGGAGCTGTTTTTT. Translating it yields CASSTRTGNTGELFF.

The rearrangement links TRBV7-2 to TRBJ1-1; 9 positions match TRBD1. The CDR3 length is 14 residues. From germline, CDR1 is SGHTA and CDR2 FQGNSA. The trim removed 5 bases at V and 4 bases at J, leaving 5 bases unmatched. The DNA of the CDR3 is TGTGCCAGCAGCCCTCGACAGGGGGGCACTGAAGCTTTCTTT. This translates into CASSPRQGGTEAFF.

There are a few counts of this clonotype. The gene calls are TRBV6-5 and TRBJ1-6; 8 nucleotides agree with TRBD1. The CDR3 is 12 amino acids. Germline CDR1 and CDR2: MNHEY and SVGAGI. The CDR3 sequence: CATGVLNSPLHF. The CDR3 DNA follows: TGTGCGACAGGGGTACTAAATTCACCCCTCCACTTT.

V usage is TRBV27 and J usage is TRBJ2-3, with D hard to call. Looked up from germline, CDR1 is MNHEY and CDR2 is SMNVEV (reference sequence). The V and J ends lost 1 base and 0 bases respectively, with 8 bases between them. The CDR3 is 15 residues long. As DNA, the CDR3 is TGTGCCAGCAGTTTATATTTACCGAGCACAGATACGCAGTATTTT. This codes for CASSLYLPSTDTQYF.

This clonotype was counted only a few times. CDR3: CSDTGTGLADEQFF. CDR3 coding DNA: TGCAGCGATACCGGGACAGGGTTAGCCGATGAGCAGTTCTTC. The chain combines TRBV29-1 with TRBJ2-1, with 9 bases identical to TRBD1. The trim removed 7 bases at V and 8 bases at J, leaving 12 bases unmatched. This CDR3 contains 14 residues. CDR1 and CDR2 from the germline V gene are SQVTM and ANQGSEA.

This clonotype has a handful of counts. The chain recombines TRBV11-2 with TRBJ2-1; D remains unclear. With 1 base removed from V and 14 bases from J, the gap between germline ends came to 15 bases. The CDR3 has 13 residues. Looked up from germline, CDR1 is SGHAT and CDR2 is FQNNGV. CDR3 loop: CASSLASGRPEFF. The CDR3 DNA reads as TGTGCCAGCAGCTTAGCCTCCGGGCGGCCCGAGTTCTTC.